These 4 T cell receptor beta chains were all obtained from the same sample, sequenced in a study of cytomegalovirus exposure and HLA in healthy donors. The PCR used 60 Vbeta and 13 Jbeta primers. Only in-frame clones appear in the TCRdb table, and some are missing; sequencing was by immunoSEQ multiplex PCR. The sample lists about 190,000 clones; over 70% were seen once. Sequencing was performed on PBMCs. The receptors originated from a woman aged 30 to 39 in good health and CMV-seropositive.

This chain connects TRBV20-1 to TRBJ2-4; TRBD1 agrees at 10 bases. CDR1 is DFQATT, CDR2 SNEGSKA, per germline (reference sequence). The CDR3 covers 11 residues. CDR3 protein: CSAGTGDIQYF. The DNA for the CDR3 is TGCAGCGCCGGGACAGGGGACATTCAGTACTTC.

This clone came up a few times. The chain uses TRBV6-5 and TRBJ2-3; 9 bases fit TRBD1. Germline lookup yields CDR1 MNHEY and CDR2 SVGAGI. The V segment lost 5 bases and the J segment 4 bases; nucleotides outside the gene matches: 7. The CDR3 contains 15 residues. CDR3 residues: CASSTGQGQADTQYF. In DNA, the CDR3 is TGTGCCAGCAGTACAGGACAGGGGCAAGCAGATACGCAGTATTTT.

As concerns this clone: The junction and the germline gene differ at one end; a read error may be behind it. The chain is built from TRBV28 and TRBJ2-7; 11 nucleotides match TRBD1. This CDR3 contains 14 residues. The germline V gene has CDR1 MDHEN and CDR2 SYDVKM. CDR3 in amino acids: CASLRIGTGGELNF. In DNA, the CDR3 is TGTGCCAGCCTTCGAATCGGGACAGGGGGAGAATTGAACTTC.

The rearrangement joins TRBV7-2 to TRBJ2-2; 8 nucleotides line up with TRBD1. Losses at the gene ends were 1 base for V and 3 bases for J; bases not matched to a gene: 4. From germline, CDR1 is SGHTA and CDR2 FQGNSA. There are 16 residues in the CDR3. CDR3 region: CASSLGTGWDTGELFF. CDR3 coding DNA: TGTGCCAGCAGCTTAGGGACAGGGTGGGACACCGGGGAGCTGTTTTTT.